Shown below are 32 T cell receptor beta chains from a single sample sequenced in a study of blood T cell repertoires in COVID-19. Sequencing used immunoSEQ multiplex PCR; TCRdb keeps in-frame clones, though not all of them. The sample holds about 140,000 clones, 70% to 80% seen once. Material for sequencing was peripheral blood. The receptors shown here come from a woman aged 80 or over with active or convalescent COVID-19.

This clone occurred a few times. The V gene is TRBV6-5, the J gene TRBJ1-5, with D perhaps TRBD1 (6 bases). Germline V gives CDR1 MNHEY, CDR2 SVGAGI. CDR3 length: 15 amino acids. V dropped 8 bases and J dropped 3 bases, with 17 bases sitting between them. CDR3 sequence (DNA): TGTGCCAGCCAAGGCCCCGGGGGGCCCAATCAGCCCCAGCATTTT. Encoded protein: CASQGPGGPNQPQHF.

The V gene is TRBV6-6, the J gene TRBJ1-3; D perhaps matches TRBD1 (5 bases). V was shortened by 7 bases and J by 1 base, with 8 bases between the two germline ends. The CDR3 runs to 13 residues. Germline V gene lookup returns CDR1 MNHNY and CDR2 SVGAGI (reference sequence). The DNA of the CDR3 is TGTGCCAGCATGGGGGGATCTGGAAACACCATATATTTT. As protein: CASMGGSGNTIYF.

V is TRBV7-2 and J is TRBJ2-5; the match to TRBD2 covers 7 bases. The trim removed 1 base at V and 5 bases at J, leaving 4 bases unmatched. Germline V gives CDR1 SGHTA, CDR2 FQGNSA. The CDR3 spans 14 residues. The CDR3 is CASSLGLAVETQYF. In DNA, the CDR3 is TGTGCCAGCAGCTTAGGGCTAGCGGTGGAGACCCAGTACTTC.

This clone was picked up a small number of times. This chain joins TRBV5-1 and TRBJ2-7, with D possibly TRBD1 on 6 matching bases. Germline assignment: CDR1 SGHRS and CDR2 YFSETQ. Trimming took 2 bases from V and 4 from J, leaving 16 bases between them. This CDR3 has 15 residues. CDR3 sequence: CASSFGAGTPYEQYF. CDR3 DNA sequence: TGCGCCAGCAGCTTTGGGGCCGGGACACCTTACGAGCAGTACTTC.

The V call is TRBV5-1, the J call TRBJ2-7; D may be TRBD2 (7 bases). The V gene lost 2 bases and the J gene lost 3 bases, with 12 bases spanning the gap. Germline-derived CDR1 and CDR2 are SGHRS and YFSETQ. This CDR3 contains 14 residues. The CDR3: CASSLGGAGYEQYF. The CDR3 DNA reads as TGCGCCAGCAGCTTAGGGGGGGCTGGCTACGAGCAGTACTTC. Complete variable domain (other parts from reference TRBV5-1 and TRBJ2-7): KAGVTQTPRYLIKTRGQQVTLSCSPISGHRSVSWYQQTPGQGLQFLFEYFSETQRNKGNFPGRFSGRQFSNSRSEMNVSTLELGDSALYLCASSLGGAGYEQYFGPGTRLTVT.

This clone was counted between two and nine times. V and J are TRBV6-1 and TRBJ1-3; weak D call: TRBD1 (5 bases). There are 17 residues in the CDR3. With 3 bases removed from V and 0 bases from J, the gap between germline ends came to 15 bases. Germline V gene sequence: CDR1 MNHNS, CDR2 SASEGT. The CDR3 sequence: CASSEYADSNSGNTIYF. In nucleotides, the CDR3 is TGTGCCAGCAGTGAGTACGCCGACAGCAACTCTGGAAACACCATATATTTT.

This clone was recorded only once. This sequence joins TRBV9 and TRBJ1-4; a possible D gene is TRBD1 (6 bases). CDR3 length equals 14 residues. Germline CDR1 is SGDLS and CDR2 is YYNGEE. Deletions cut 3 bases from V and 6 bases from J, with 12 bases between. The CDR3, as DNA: TGTGCCAGCAGCGGCACAGGGTCGCATGAAAAACTGTTTTTT. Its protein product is CASSGTGSHEKLFF.

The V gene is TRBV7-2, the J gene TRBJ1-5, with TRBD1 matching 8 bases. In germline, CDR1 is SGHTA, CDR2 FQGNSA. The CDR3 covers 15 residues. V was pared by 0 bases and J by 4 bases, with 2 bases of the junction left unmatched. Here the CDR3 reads CASSLARTGNQPQHF. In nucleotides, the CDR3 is TGTGCCAGCAGCTTAGCGCGGACAGGGAATCAGCCCCAGCATTTT.

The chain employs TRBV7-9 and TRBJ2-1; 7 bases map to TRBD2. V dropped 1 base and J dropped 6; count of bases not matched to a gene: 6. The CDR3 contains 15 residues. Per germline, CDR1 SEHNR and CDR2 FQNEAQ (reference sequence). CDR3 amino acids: CASSLDGGKFNEQFF. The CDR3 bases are TGTGCCAGCAGCTTAGACGGGGGGAAGTTCAATGAGCAGTTCTTC.

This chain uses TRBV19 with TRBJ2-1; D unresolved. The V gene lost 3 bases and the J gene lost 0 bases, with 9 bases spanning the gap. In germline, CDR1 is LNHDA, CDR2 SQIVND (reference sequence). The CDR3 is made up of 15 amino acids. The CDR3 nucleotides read TGTGCCAGTAGTATGGCGGAGAGCTCCTACAATGAGCAGTTCTTC. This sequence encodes CASSMAESSYNEQFF. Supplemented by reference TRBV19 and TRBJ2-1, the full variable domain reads DGGITQSPKYLFRKEGQNVTLSCEQNLNHDAMYWYRQDPGQGLRLIYYSQIVNDFQKGDIAEGYSVSREKKESFPLTVTSAQKNPTAFYLCASSMAESSYNEQFFGPGTRLTVL.

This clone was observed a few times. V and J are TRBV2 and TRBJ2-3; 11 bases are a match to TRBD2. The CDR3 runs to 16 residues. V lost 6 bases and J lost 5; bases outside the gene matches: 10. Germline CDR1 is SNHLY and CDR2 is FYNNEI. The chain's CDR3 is CASRQLAGERGDTQYF. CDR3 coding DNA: TGTGCCAGCAGGCAACTAGCGGGGGAAAGGGGAGATACGCAGTATTTT.

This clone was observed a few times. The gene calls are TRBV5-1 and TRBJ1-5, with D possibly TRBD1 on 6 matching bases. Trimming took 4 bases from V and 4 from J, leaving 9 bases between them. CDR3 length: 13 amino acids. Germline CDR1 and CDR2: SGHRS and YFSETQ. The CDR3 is CASSPTGNQPQHF. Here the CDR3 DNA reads TGCGCCAGCAGCCCCACAGGGAATCAGCCCCAGCATTTT.

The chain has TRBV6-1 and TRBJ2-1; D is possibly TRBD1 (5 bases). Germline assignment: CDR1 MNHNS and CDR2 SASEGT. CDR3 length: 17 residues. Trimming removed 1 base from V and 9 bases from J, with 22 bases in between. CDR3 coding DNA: TGTGCCAGCAGTGAAGGCAGGCAGGGTCGTGCCTGGAGTGAGCAGTTCTTC. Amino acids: CASSEGRQGRAWSEQFF.

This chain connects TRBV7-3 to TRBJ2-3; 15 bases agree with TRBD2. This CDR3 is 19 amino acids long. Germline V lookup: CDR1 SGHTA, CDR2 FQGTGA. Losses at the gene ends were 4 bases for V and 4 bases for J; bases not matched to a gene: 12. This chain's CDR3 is CASSSVGLAGGPLPDTQYF. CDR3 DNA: TGTGCCAGCAGCTCAGTGGGACTAGCGGGGGGCCCGCTGCCAGATACGCAGTATTTT.

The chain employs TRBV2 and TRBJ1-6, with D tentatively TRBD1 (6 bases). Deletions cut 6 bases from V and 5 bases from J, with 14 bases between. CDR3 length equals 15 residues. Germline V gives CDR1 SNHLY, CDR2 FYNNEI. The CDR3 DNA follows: TGTGCCAGCAGGTACCGGGACACAAATAATTCACCCCTCCACTTT. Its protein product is CASRYRDTNNSPLHF.

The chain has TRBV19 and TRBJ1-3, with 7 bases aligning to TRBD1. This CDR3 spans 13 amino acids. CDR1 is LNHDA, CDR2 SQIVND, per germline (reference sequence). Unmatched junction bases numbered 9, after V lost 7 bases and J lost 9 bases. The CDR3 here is CASTGTAKGTIYF. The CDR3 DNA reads TGTGCCAGTACCGGGACAGCTAAGGGCACCATATATTTT.

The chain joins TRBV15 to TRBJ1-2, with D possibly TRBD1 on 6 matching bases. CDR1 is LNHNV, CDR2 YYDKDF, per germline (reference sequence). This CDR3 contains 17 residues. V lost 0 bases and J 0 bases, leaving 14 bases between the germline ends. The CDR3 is CATSRDRQANANYGYTF. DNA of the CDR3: TGTGCCACCAGCAGAGATCGACAGGCCAATGCTAACTATGGCTACACCTTC.

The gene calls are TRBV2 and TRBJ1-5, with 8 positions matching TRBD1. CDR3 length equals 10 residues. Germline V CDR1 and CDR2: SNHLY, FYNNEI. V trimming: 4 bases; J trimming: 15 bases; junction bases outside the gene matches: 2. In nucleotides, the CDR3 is TGTGCCAGCAGTGGACAGGGGCTGCATTTT. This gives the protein CASSGQGLHF.

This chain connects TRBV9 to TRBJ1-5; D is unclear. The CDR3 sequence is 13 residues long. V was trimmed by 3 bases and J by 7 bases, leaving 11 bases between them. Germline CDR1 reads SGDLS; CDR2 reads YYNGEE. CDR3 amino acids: CASSEGVGQPQHF. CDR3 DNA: TGTGCCAGCAGCGAGGGAGTGGGCCAGCCCCAGCATTTT.

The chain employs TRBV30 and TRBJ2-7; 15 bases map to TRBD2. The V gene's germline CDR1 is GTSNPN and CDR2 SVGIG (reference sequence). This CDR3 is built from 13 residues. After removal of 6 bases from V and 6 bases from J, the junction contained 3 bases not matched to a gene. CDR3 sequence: CACGTSGGFEQYF. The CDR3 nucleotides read TGTGCCTGCGGGACTAGCGGGGGGTTCGAGCAGTACTTC.

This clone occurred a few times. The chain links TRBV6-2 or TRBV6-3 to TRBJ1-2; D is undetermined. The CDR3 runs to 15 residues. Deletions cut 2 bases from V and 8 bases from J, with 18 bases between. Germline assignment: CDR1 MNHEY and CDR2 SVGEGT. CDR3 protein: CASSYLMESSEGYTF. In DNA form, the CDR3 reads TGTGCCAGCAGTTACCTCATGGAGTCTTCTGAAGGCTACACCTTC.

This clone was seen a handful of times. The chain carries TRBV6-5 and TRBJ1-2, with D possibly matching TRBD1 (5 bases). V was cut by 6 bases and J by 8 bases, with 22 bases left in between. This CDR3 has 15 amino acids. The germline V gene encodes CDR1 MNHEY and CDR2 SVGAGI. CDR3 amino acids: CASSSSMDNTEGYTF. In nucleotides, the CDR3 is TGTGCCAGCAGCTCGTCTATGGACAACACAGAGGGCTACACCTTC.

The CDR3: CASAPPRDREKLFF. Here the CDR3 DNA reads TGTGCCAGCGCCCCCCCCAGGGATAGGGAAAAACTGTTTTTT. The chain combines TRBV27 with TRBJ1-4; possibly TRBD1 for D (5 bases). CDR3 size: 14 residues. V was pared by 8 bases and J by 8 bases, with 18 bases between. The germline CDR1 and CDR2 sequences are MNHEY and SMNVEV (reference sequence).

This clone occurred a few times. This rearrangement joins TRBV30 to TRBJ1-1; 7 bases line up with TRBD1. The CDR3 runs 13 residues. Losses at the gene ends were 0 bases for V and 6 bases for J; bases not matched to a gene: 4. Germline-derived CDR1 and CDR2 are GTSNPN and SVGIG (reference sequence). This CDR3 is CAWSVRQGAEAFF. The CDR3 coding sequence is TGTGCCTGGAGTGTACGACAGGGAGCTGAAGCTTTCTTT.

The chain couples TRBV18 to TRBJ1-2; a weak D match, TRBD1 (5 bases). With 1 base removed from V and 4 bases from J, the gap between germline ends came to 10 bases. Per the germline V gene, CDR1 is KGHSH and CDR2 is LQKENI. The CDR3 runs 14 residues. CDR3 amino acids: CASSPRQGAYGYTF. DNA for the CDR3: TGTGCCAGCTCACCACGCCAAGGGGCCTATGGCTACACCTTC.

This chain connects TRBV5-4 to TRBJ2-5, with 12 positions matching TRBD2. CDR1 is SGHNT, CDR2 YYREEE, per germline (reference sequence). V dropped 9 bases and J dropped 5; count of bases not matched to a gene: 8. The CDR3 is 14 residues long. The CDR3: CATQTSGGFETQYF. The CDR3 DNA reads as TGTGCCACCCAGACTAGCGGGGGATTTGAGACCCAGTACTTC.

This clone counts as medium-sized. CDR3 residues: CASSLRGGVLDGYTF. The CDR3 nucleotides are TGTGCCAGCAGTCTCCGAGGCGGGGTTCTCGATGGCTACACCTTC. This chain joins TRBV6-4 and TRBJ1-2; D ambiguous. V was clipped by 5 bases and J by 6 bases, with 19 bases between them. Germline CDR1 MRHNA, CDR2 SNTAGT. The CDR3 extends over 15 amino acids.

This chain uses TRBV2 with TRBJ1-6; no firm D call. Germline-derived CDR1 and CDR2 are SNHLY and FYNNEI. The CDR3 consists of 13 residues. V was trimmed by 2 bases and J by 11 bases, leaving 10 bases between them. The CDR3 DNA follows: TGTGCCAGCAGTGAATTTGAGGTGACACCCCTCCACTTT. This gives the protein CASSEFEVTPLHF. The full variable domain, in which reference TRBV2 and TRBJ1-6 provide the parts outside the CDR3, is EPEVTQTPSHQVTQMGQEVILRCVPISNHLYFYWYRQILGQKVEFLVSFYNNEISEKSEIFDDQFSVERPDGSNFTLKIRSTKLEDSAMYFCASSEFEVTPLHFGNGTRLTVT.

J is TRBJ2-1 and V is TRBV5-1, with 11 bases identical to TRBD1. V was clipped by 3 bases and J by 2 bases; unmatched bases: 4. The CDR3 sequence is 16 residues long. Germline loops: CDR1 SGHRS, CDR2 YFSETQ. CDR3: CASSSGQGVAYNEQFF. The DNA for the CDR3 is TGCGCCAGCAGCTCGGGACAGGGGGTTGCCTACAATGAGCAGTTCTTC.

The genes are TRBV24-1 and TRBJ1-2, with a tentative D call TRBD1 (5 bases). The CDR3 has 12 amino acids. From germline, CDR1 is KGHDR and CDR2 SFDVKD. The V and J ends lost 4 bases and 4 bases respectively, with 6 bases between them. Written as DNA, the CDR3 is TGTGCCACCAGTGACGGGGGCTATGGCTACACCTTC. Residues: CATSDGGYGYTF.

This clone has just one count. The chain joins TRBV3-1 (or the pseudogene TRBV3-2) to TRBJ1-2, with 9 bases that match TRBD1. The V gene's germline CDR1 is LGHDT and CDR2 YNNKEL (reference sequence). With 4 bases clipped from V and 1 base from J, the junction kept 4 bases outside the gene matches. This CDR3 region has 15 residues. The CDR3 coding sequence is TGTGCCAGCAGCCCCCGGGACAGGGTTAACTATGGCTACACCTTC. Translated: CASSPRDRVNYGYTF.

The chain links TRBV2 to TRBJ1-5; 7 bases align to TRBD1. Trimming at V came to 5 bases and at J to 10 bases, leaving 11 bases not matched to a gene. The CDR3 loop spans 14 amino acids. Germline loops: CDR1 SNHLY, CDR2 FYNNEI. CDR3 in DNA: TGTGCCAGCAGTCGACAGGGCCGTCGGGGACCCCAGCATTTT. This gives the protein CASSRQGRRGPQHF.